These 7 T cell receptor beta chains originate from one sample sequenced in a study of cytomegalovirus exposure and HLA in healthy donors. Use of 60 Vbeta and 13 Jbeta primers characterized the PCR. Assay used: immunoSEQ multiplex PCR; TCRdb lists only in-frame clones, some missing. This repertoire shows about 160,000 clones, 80% to 85% found once; its top ten account for about 3.8%. Sequenced: PBMCs. The receptors stem from a man aged 45 to 65 in good health and CMV-seropositive.

The rearrangement links TRBV5-6 to TRBJ1-1, with D possibly matching TRBD1 (5 bases). Germline V lookup: CDR1 SGHDT, CDR2 YYEEEE. CDR3 length: 14 residues. The V and J ends lost 4 bases and 3 bases respectively, with 13 bases between them. The CDR3, as DNA: TGTGCCAGCAGCCTGTCCCGGGGGGACACTGAAGCTTTCTTT. Translated: CASSLSRGDTEAFF. The full variable domain, completed using reference TRBV5-6 and TRBJ1-1, is DAGVTQSPTHLIKTRGQQVTLRCSPKSGHDTVSWYQQALGQGPQFIFQYYEEEERQRGNFPDRFSGHQFPNYSSELNVNALLLGDSALYLCASSLSRGDTEAFFGQGTRLTVV.

The rearrangement joins TRBV18 to TRBJ2-2; 8 bases agree with TRBD2. This CDR3 is 16 amino acids long. V shed 3 bases, J shed 5 bases, and the junction held 8 bases outside the gene matches. Germline CDR1 KGHSH, CDR2 LQKENI. CDR3 loop: CASSPSSGRGTGELFF. Here the CDR3 DNA reads TGTGCCAGCTCACCTTCGAGCGGGAGAGGTACCGGGGAGCTGTTTTTT.

The J gene is TRBJ2-5, the V gene TRBV27; 12 bases fit TRBD2. The V gene end was trimmed by 5 bases and the J gene end by 4 bases; junction bases not matched to a gene: 2. Germline CDR1 MNHEY, CDR2 SMNVEV (reference sequence). This CDR3 is 14 amino acids long. The CDR3 region is CASSKGLAGETQYF. DNA for the CDR3: TGTGCCAGCAGTAAGGGACTAGCGGGAGAGACCCAGTACTTC.

This chain connects TRBV4-3 to TRBJ1-5; D gene uncertain. The CDR3 spans 15 residues. Trimming took off 2 bases at V and 0 bases at J, with 8 bases between the two ends. Germline V gene sequence: CDR1 LGHNA, CDR2 YSLEER. The CDR3 sequence is CASSQHLDSNQPQHF. The CDR3 bases are TGCGCCAGCAGCCAACACCTAGATAGCAATCAGCCCCAGCATTTT.

The chain recombines TRBV28 with TRBJ1-1, with D perhaps matching TRBD1 (6 bases). The CDR3 sequence is 14 residues long. The germline V gene has CDR1 MDHEN and CDR2 SYDVKM. V lost 6 bases and J 1 base, leaving 12 bases between the germline ends. The CDR3 is CASRPSTGNTEAFF. In DNA, the CDR3 is TGTGCCAGCAGGCCTTCGACAGGGAACACTGAAGCTTTCTTT. Looking up the rest from reference TRBV28 and TRBJ1-1 gives the full variable domain: DVKVTQSSRYLVKRTGEKVFLECVQDMDHENMFWYRQDPGLGLRLIYFSYDVKMKEKGDIPEGYSVSREKKERFSLILESASTNQTSMYLCASRPSTGNTEAFFGQGTRLTVV.

V usage is TRBV28 and J usage is TRBJ1-6; maybe TRBD1 (6 bases). Germline lookup yields CDR1 MDHEN and CDR2 SYDVKM. V was cut by 2 bases and J by 6 bases, with 11 bases left in between. This CDR3 spans 15 amino acids. CDR3 amino acids: CASSLTGHSNSPLHF. CDR3 in DNA: TGTGCCAGCAGTTTAACGGGACATAGTAATTCACCCCTCCACTTT.

The table lists this clone with a count of one. The rearrangement links TRBV28 to TRBJ2-1; 13 positions agree with TRBD2. The germline CDR1 and CDR2 sequences are MDHEN and SYDVKM. There are 18 residues in the CDR3. V was pared by 1 base and J by 9 bases, with 12 bases of the junction left unmatched. As DNA, the CDR3 is TGTGCCAGCAGTTTATCGTCACTAGCGGGGGGGCCTTTTATTGAGCAGTTCTTC. Its translation is CASSLSSLAGGPFIEQFF.